This T cell receptor (beta chain) is drawn from a study of T cells after yellow fever vaccination. The CDR3 consists of 13 residues. V was trimmed by 3 bases and J by 8 bases, leaving 10 bases between them. The germline V gene has CDR1 SGHTA and CDR2 FQGTGA. One entry per CDR3 protein results from TCRdb running MiXCR on the 5' RACE reads. The data show a few hundred thousand distinct CDR3 sequences, about 10% seen once. At least ten counts were recorded for this clonotype. The sample here was CD4+ T cells sorted from PBMCs, taken 5 days after the yellow fever booster vaccination. The rearrangement joins TRBV7-3 to TRBJ2-2; TRBD2 might be the D (5 bases). The clonotype was recovered from a man younger than 35 who received the YFV17D yellow fever vaccine. DNA for the CDR3: TGTGCCAGCAGCTTTACCGGAGGAGGGGAGCTGTTTTTT. It specifies CASSFTGGGELFF.